The sequence of this T cell receptor beta chain was determined in a study of T cell clones after liver transplantation. Across the study: TCRbeta sequencing after a pre-transplant mixed lymphocyte reaction identified graft-donor-reactive clones, later tracked in post-transplant blood. Study-wide results and caveats: In most of the 8 subjects, circulating graft-donor-reactive CD4 TCRbeta sequences fell significantly after transplant.

This CDR3 contains 12 residues. V dropped 4 bases and J dropped 1 base, with 4 bases sitting between them. Per the germline V gene, CDR1 is MNHEY and CDR2 is SVGAGI. Of note for this clone: Its antigen is still unknown.

The protocol was immunoSEQ multiplex PCR, while the TCRdb copy is restricted to in-frame clones and leaves out a portion. The sample lists approximately 70,000 clones, 84% occurring once. Sample: CD4+ T cells from blood, taken roughly 50 months after liver transplant. The TCR was taken from a human patient who received a liver transplant. Some T cells may be supplied by the graft donor. This chain connects TRBV6-5 to TRBJ1-1; no definite D call. This chain's CDR3 is CASSSWNTEAFF. In nucleotides, the CDR3 is TGTGCCAGCAGTTCCTGGAACACTGAAGCTTTCTTT.